This TCR beta chain was identified during a study of long-term antiretroviral therapy in people with HIV. Looking at the study overall: The immediate-ART recommendation dates to 2015, and the earliest samples predate it by about a decade.

As regards this clone: Its antigen remains unidentified.

Sequencing used immunoSEQ v3.0 at survey level. Per-sample sequencing targets were roughly 40,000-50,000 T-cell genomes. TCRdb's table, derived via immunoSEQ multiplex PCR, lists solely in-frame clones and lacks some. This sample yields roughly 13,000 clones, of which 77% are seen a single time; under 20% belongs to the top ten. V trimming: 2 bases; J trimming: 11 bases; junction bases outside the gene matches: 3. Germline V CDR1 and CDR2: SGHRS, YFSETQ. CDR3 length: 11 residues. Overall study results and limits: Despite increasing after ART, diversity remained lower than that of transplant donor controls.

The V call is TRBV5-1, the J call TRBJ2-5, with 7 bases that match TRBD1. The clonotype comes from a man in his forties with HIV. The sequenced sample was unsorted PBMCs, obtained 1.3 years before starting antiretroviral therapy. Written as DNA, the CDR3 is TGCGCCAGCAGCTTTGGACAGGAGCAGTACTTC. It codes for CASSFGQEQYF.